This TCR beta chain originates from a study of a mutant IDH1 vaccine in newly diagnosed glioma. Study information: Patients were started on vaccination 4-6 weeks after radiotherapy alone, or with temozolomide cycles.

Stated time point: week 35, safety follow-up. The content of each vaccine dose was 300 ug of mutant IDH1 20-mer peptide, and topical imiquimod accompanied it. Patients in the study were vaccinated eight times, receiving shots in weeks 1, 3, 5, 7, 11, 15, 19 and 23. Sequencing used immunoSEQ multiplex PCR; TCRdb keeps in-frame clones, though not all of them. In the table there are 60,000 to 65,000 clones, 81% of which are singletons. Study conclusions and caveats: Vaccine-induced immune responses occurred in more than 85% of patients.

Regarding this clone: Antigen: not known.

Sequencing used PBMCs, obtained from a glioma patient whose treatment included an IDH1 peptide vaccine. The TCR sequence derives from a man aged 40-50 years with glioma.

The CDR3 DNA follows: TGTGCCAGTATTAAACCCGGAACAGGGGTCCCCATTACCGAGCAGTACTTC. Translating gives CASIKPGTGVPITEQYF. The genes are TRBV19 and TRBJ2-7; 7 bases align to TRBD1. This CDR3 has 17 amino acids. Germline V lookup: CDR1 LNHDA, CDR2 SQIVND (reference sequence). V trimming: 7 bases; J trimming: 6 bases; junction bases outside the gene matches: 21.